The rows below give T cell receptor beta chains drawn from one sample of a study of T cells in Graves' hyperthyroidism and ophthalmopathy. TCRdb passed the multiplex PCR reads through MiXCR, listing each CDR3 protein once. Among nearly 750,000 distinct CDR3 sequences listed, 35% were seen once. The material sequenced was blood. Source of these receptors: a middle-aged woman with Graves' hyperthyroidism. CDR3s include the opening cysteine and the closing phenylalanine or tryptophan. D genes are given only for firm matches. Rows give clone size only sometimes, using once, few, many, or a class for an expanded clone.

V gene	CDR3 length	J gene	D gene	clone size	CDR3 protein	CDR3 DNA
TRBV28	14	TRBJ1-6	TRBD1	-	CASRPDRINSPLHF	TGTGCCAGCAGACCGGACAGGATAAATTCACCCCTCCACTTT
TRBV20-1	18	TRBJ1-2	TRBD1	few	CSAPVRGRTNRTFYGYTF	TGCAGTGCCCCCGTCAGGGGGCGTACTAATAGGACTTTCTATGGCTACACCTTC
TRBV7-3	16	TRBJ1-2	-	few	CASSLGHRKGDYGYTF	TGTGCCAGCAGCTTAGGCCACAGGAAGGGAGACTATGGCTACACCTTC
TRBV5-1	15	TRBJ1-4	-	few	CASSLAAATNEKLFF	TGCGCCAGCAGCTTGGCAGCTGCAACTAATGAAAAACTGTTTTTT
TRBV13	15	TRBJ2-5	-	-	CASSPSGEKQETQYF	TGTGCCAGCAGCCCCTCGGGGGAGAAGCAAGAGACCCAGTACTTC
TRBV4-3	16	TRBJ2-5	TRBD1	-	CASSQAGTGGTETQYF	TGCGCCAGCAGCCAAGCCGGGACAGGGGGCACGGAGACCCAGTACTTC
TRBV2	12	TRBJ2-7	-	-	CASIGGADEQYF	TGTGCCAGCATCGGGGGCGCAGACGAGCAGTACTTC
TRBV6-5	14	TRBJ1-5	-	many	CASSSGQHNQPQHF	TGTGCCAGCAGTTCCGGACAGCACAATCAGCCCCAGCATTTT
TRBV27	15	TRBJ1-6	-	few	CASSLTDRHDSPLHF	TGTGCCAGCAGCCTGACCGACAGGCATGATTCACCCCTCCACTTT
TRBV2	14	TRBJ2-5	-	-	CASGRWTEQETQYF	TGTGCCAGCGGAAGATGGACAGAACAAGAGACCCAGTACTTC
TRBV20-1	14	TRBJ2-7	-	-	CSARPPGYAYEQYF	TGCAGTGCTAGACCTCCGGGATATGCGTACGAGCAGTACTTC
TRBV7-2	14	TRBJ1-2	-	many	CASSFLASSYGYTF	TGTGCCAGCAGCTTTCTGGCCAGTAGCTATGGCTACACCTTC
TRBV6-5	15	TRBJ1-5	TRBD1	-	CASSLGQTYYQPQHF	TGTGCCAGCAGTTTGGGACAGACATATTATCAGCCCCAGCATTTT
TRBV19	15	TRBJ1-1	TRBD1	few	CASSRQGAARTEAFF	TGTGCCAGTAGTCGACAGGGGGCAGCTCGGACTGAAGCTTTCTTT
TRBV4-3	15	TRBJ1-1	-	-	CASSQEDAGDTEAFF	TGCGCCAGCAGCCAAGAGGACGCGGGGGACACTGAAGCTTTCTTT
TRBV7-6	15	TRBJ1-1	-	-	CASSLGPRTTTEAFF	TGTGCCAGCAGCTTGGGCCCCCGGACAACAACTGAAGCTTTCTTT
TRBV9	13	TRBJ1-2	-	-	CASSVSLNNGYTF	TGTGCCAGCAGCGTCTCACTTAACAATGGCTACACCTTC
TRBV15	18	TRBJ1-5	TRBD1	many	CATSRDPGTDYSNQPQHF	TGTGCCACCAGCAGAGATCCCGGGACAGATTATAGCAATCAGCCCCAGCATTTT
TRBV20-1	15	TRBJ2-3	-	-	CSARDQVGGSDTQYF	TGCAGTGCTAGAGATCAGGTGGGGGGATCAGATACGCAGTATTTT
TRBV29-1	13	TRBJ2-2	-	many	CSVVSGPTGELFF	TGCAGCGTTGTTTCTGGGCCCACCGGGGAGCTGTTTTTT
TRBV6-5	13	TRBJ2-7	-	many	CASSYDRNYEQYF	TGTGCCAGCAGTTACGACAGAAATTACGAGCAGTACTTC
TRBV6-6	17	TRBJ1-1	-	-	CASSFSRASGENTEAFF	TGTGCCAGCAGTTTTTCCAGGGCCTCTGGGGAGAACACTGAAGCTTTCTTT
TRBV11-2	18	TRBJ1-3	-	-	CASSFWSVGGISGNTIYF	TGTGCCAGCAGCTTCTGGTCGGTAGGCGGTATCTCTGGAAACACCATATATTTT
TRBV6-2/TRBV6-3	14	TRBJ2-5	TRBD2	-	CASTRSGSGETQYF	TGTGCCAGCACGCGGAGCGGGAGCGGGGAGACCCAGTACTTC
TRBV10-3	14	TRBJ2-7	TRBD2	few	CAISEFGGKDEQYF	TGTGCCATCAGTGAGTTCGGGGGGAAGGACGAGCAGTACTTC
TRBV29-1	12	TRBJ2-5	-	many	CSVEPTQETQYF	TGCAGCGTTGAACCAACCCAAGAGACCCAGTACTTC
TRBV13	15	TRBJ1-2	TRBD1	-	CASSLGTGSIYGYTF	TGTGCCAGCAGCTTGGGGACAGGGTCGATTTATGGCTACACCTTC
TRBV19	15	TRBJ1-3	-	once	CASSWSVSSGNTIYF	TGTGCCAGTAGTTGGAGTGTATCCTCTGGAAACACCATATATTTT
TRBV5-1	12	TRBJ2-5	-	many	CASSLAGGTQYF	TGCGCCAGCAGCTTGGCCGGAGGGACCCAGTACTTC
TRBV9	13	TRBJ1-2	-	-	CASSQSLGERHTF	TGTGCCAGCAGCCAATCCCTTGGGGAGAGACACACCTTC
TRBV5-1	17	TRBJ2-7	TRBD2	few	CASSLGLAGDSTYEQYF	TGCGCCAGCAGCTTGGGCCTAGCGGGTGATTCTACCTACGAGCAGTACTTC
TRBV6-1	17	TRBJ1-5	-	-	CASSGERRTDPNQPQHF	TGTGCCAGCAGCGGGGAGAGAAGGACAGACCCCAATCAGCCCCAGCATTTT
TRBV20-1	14	TRBJ2-7	TRBD2	few	CSARDPGLAGVEYF	TGCAGTGCTAGAGATCCGGGTCTAGCGGGAGTCGAGTACTTC
TRBV20-1	14	TRBJ1-2	-	many	CSARDPIGRYGYTF	TGCAGTGCTAGAGATCCTATAGGGAGATATGGCTACACCTTC
TRBV27	13	TRBJ1-1	-	-	CASSPGQSSEAFF	TGTGCCAGCAGTCCTGGACAGTCGTCTGAAGCTTTCTTT
TRBV19	17	TRBJ2-7	-	few	CASSRTPQGGRVNEQYF	TGTGCCAGTAGTCGAACACCCCAGGGGGGGAGAGTAAACGAGCAGTACTTC
TRBV29-1	12	TRBJ2-7	-	-	CSARQENYEQYF	TGCAGCGCTCGACAGGAGAACTACGAGCAGTACTTC
TRBV11-3	14	TRBJ1-1	-	few	CASSLKGGHTEAFF	TGTGCCAGCAGCTTAAAGGGCGGGCACACTGAAGCTTTCTTT
TRBV6-5	18	TRBJ1-3	-	once	CASSYSNIGGIAGNTIYF	TGTGCCAGCAGTTACTCGAATATCGGAGGGATTGCTGGAAACACCATCTATTTT
TRBV20-1	12	TRBJ1-2	-	many	CSAGDDSYGYTF	TGCAGTGCCGGGGACGACTCCTATGGCTACACCTTC
TRBV11-3	12	TRBJ1-4	-	many	CASSGENEKLFF	TGTGCCAGCAGCGGCGAGAATGAAAAACTGTTTTTT
TRBV7-8	14	TRBJ1-2	-	many	CASSQAGVNYGYTF	TGTGCCAGCAGCCAGGCAGGGGTTAACTATGGCTACACCTTC
TRBV20-1	12	TRBJ1-1	-	-	CSAEGVGTEAFF	TGCAGTGCTGAAGGGGTTGGCACTGAAGCTTTCTTT
TRBV4-1	15	TRBJ1-1	-	many	CASSQVRYMNTEAFF	TGCGCCAGCAGCCAAGTTCGGTACATGAACACTGAAGCTTTCTTT
TRBV10-3	15	TRBJ1-4	-	once	CASSYRGDPGEKLFF	TGTGCCAGCAGTTACCGGGGGGACCCTGGGGAAAAACTGTTTTTT
TRBV27	14	TRBJ1-1	-	few	CASSSGTLNTEAFF	TGTGCCAGCAGTTCGGGGACGCTGAACACTGAAGCTTTCTTT
TRBV10-1	16	TRBJ2-2	TRBD1	-	CASSTGQGEHTGELFF	TGCGCCAGCAGTACCGGACAGGGCGAACACACCGGGGAGCTGTTTTTT
TRBV11-2	12	TRBJ2-7	-	-	CASSLLYEEQYF	TGTGCCAGCAGCCTCCTCTACGAAGAGCAGTACTTC
TRBV24-1	15	TRBJ2-1	TRBD1	-	CATSDLDRGHNEQFF	TGTGCCACCAGTGACTTGGACAGGGGGCACAATGAGCAGTTCTTC
TRBV18	12	TRBJ1-6	-	few	CASSPDRAPLHF	TGTGCCAGCTCGCCTGATAGGGCACCCCTCCACTTT
TRBV6-5	13	TRBJ1-2	-	-	CASGLVNNYGYTF	TGTGCCAGCGGGTTGGTGAACAACTATGGCTACACCTTC
TRBV28	15	TRBJ1-1	-	many	CASSLQGSMNTEAFF	TGTGCCAGCAGTTTACAGGGCAGCATGAACACTGAAGCTTTCTTT
TRBV4-1	16	TRBJ1-1	-	-	CASSQPGGEVNTEAFF	TGCGCCAGCAGCCAACCCGGGGGGGAGGTGAACACTGAAGCTTTCTTT
TRBV10-3	14	TRBJ1-2	-	many	CAIRAQGSDYGYTF	TGTGCCATCAGGGCACAGGGTTCTGACTATGGCTACACCTTC
TRBV27	15	TRBJ1-1	TRBD1	few	CASMGQGEWNTEAFF	TGTGCCAGCATGGGACAGGGGGAGTGGAACACTGAAGCTTTCTTT
TRBV7-9	10	TRBJ2-2	-	once	CASSLVELFF	TGTGCCAGCAGCTTAGTGGAGCTGTTTTTT
TRBV10-3	16	TRBJ1-2	TRBD1	many	CAISESTGFGSYGYTF	TGTGCCATCAGTGAGTCGACAGGGTTTGGCTCCTATGGCTACACCTTC